This T cell receptor beta chain was captured by sequencing in a study of blood T cell repertoires in COVID-19. Germline CDR1 SGHRS, CDR2 YFSETQ. The CDR3 totals 16 residues. V was pared by 6 bases and J by 4 bases, with 15 bases of the junction left unmatched. TCRdb's table, derived via immunoSEQ multiplex PCR, lists solely in-frame clones and lacks some. The profile covers about 290,000 clones, with over 85% appearing a single time and 11% taken by the ten largest. V usage is TRBV5-1 and J usage is TRBJ1-2, with 7 bases that match TRBD1. The TCR sequence derives from a woman aged 25 to 39 with COVID-19, enrolled during active disease. The specimen sequenced was peripheral blood. This chain's CDR3 is CASTPQPTGRAYGYTF. In DNA, the CDR3 is TGCGCCAGCACCCCCCAACCGACAGGGCGGGCCTATGGCTACACCTTC.